The clone carrying this TCR beta chain was recorded a few times. Its antigen is still unknown. This entry belongs to a study of cytotoxic CD8 clonotypes in ibrutinib-treated CLL. V was cut by 5 bases and J by 3 bases, with 25 bases left in between. The CDR3 covers 18 residues. Germline values: CDR1 SGHVS, CDR2 FQNEAQ. TCRdb's copy holds only in-frame clones and misses some; the assay was immunoSEQ multiplex PCR. The sample has about 57,000 clones; around 55% are singletons. Study-wide results and limits: Sampling schedules were unmatched across sustained-remission and progressing patients.

The chain joins TRBV7-8 to TRBJ1-1; D unclear. The specimen was PBMCs, collected after 24 months of ibrutinib treatment. This TCR was sampled from a human donor with chronic lymphocytic leukemia. CDR3 bases: TGTGCCAGCAGCCCAAACATCAGGATATCGTTCAAGGACACTGAAGCTTTCTTT. Its translation: CASSPNIRISFKDTEAFF.